This T cell receptor (beta chain) was profiled in a study of cytomegalovirus exposure and HLA in healthy donors. V dropped 5 bases and J dropped 4; count of bases not matched to a gene: 4. The V gene's germline CDR1 is MNHEY and CDR2 SVGAGI. This CDR3 has 14 residues. The PCR had 60 Vbeta and 13 Jbeta primers. The assay was immunoSEQ multiplex PCR, and TCRdb's table has in-frame clones only and misses some. The table records roughly 200,000 clones, 75% to 85% of them present only once. Sequencing was done on a sample of PBMCs. The source of this sequence is a girl aged 10 to 17 in good health and CMV-seropositive. The chain couples TRBV6-5 to TRBJ1-3; 8 bases line up with TRBD1. CDR3 sequence reads: CASSRTGYGNTIYF. The CDR3 DNA reads as TGTGCCAGCAGTCGGACAGGGTACGGAAACACCATATATTTT.